This T cell receptor (beta chain) was sequenced in a study of blood T cell repertoires in COVID-19. CDR3 length equals 15 residues. V shed 6 bases and J 3 bases; nucleotides not matched to a gene: 7. CDR1 is KGHSH and CDR2 is LQKENI in the germline V gene. This clone has ten or more counts. TCRdb keeps only in-frame clones here, not all; method: immunoSEQ multiplex PCR. The profile shows 140,000 or so clones, roughly 84% of them singletons. The material sequenced was peripheral blood. This chain connects TRBV18 to TRBJ1-1; 10 bases line up with TRBD1. The sequence was obtained from a man in his 60s with active or convalescent COVID-19. The CDR3 is CASSSTGGSDTEAFF. The CDR3 DNA follows: TGTGCCAGCTCGTCGACAGGGGGCAGTGACACTGAAGCTTTCTTT.